This T cell receptor (beta chain) was sequenced in a study of control samples from healthy donors and cancer patients. The CDR3 is made up of 15 amino acids. V dropped 0 bases and J dropped 1 base, with 7 bases sitting between them. The germline CDR1 and CDR2 sequences are SGHNT and YYREEE (reference sequence). Only in-frame clones appear in the TCRdb table, and some are missing; sequencing was by immunoSEQ multiplex PCR. The table records tens of thousands of clones, over 75% of them present only once. This TCR came from a man between 50 and 59 years old in good health. The rearrangement uses TRBV5-4 and TRBJ2-2, with D possibly matching TRBD1 (5 bases). Specimen: blood. In DNA form, the CDR3 reads TGTGCCAGCAGCTTGGTTAGGGGGAACACCGGGGAGCTGTTTTTT. Residues: CASSLVRGNTGELFF.